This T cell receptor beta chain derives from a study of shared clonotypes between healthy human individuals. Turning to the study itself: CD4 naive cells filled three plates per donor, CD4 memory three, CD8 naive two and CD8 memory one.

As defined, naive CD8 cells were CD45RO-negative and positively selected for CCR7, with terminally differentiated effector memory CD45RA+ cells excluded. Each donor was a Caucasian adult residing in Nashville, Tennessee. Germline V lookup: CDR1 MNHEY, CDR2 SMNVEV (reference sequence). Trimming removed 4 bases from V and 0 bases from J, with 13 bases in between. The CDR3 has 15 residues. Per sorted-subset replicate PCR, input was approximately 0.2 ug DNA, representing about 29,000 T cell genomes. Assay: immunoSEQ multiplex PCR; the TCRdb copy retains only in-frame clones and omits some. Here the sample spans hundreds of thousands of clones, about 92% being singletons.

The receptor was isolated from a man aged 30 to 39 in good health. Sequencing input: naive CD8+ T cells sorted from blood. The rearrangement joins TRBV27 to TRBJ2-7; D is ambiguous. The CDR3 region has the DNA TGTGCCAGCAGTTCATATGCCGAAAGCTCCTACGAGCAGTACTTC. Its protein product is CASSSYAESSYEQYF.